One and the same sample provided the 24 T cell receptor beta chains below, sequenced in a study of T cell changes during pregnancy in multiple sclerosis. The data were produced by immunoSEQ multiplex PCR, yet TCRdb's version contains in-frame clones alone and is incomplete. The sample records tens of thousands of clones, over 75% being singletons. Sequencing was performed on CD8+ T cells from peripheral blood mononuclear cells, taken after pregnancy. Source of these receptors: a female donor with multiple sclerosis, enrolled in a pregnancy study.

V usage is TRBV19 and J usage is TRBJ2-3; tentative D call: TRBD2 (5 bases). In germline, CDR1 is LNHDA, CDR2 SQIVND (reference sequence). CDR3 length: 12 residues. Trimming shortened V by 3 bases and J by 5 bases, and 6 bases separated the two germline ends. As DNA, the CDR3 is TGTGCCAGTAGTATCGGGGAAGATACGCAGTATTTT. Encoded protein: CASSIGEDTQYF.

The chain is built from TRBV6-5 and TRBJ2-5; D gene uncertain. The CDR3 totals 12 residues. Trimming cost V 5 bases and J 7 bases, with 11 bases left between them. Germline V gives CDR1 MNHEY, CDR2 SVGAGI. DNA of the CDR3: TGTGCCAGCAGTACCGGTTCGGGGACCCAGTACTTC. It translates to CASSTGSGTQYF.

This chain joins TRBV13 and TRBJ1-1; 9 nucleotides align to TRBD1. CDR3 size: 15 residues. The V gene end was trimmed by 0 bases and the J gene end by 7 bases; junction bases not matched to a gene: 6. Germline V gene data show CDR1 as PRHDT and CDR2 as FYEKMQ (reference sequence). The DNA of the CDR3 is TGTGCCAGCAGCTTAGGACAGGGGGCGCGGGGTGAAGCTTTCTTT. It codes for CASSLGQGARGEAFF.

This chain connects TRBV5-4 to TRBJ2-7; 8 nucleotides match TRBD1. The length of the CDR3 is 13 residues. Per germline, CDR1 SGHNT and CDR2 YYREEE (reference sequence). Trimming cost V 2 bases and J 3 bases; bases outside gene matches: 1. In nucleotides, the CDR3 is TGTGCCAGCAGCTTCGGGACAGGCTACGAGCAGTACTTC. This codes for CASSFGTGYEQYF.

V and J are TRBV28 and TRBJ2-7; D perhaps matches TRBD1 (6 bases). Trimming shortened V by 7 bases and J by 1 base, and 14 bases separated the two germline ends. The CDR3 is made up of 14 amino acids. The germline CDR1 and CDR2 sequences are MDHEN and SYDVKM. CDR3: CASNRRGRSYEQYF. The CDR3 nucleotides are TGTGCCAGCAATCGCAGGGGAAGGTCCTACGAGCAGTACTTC.

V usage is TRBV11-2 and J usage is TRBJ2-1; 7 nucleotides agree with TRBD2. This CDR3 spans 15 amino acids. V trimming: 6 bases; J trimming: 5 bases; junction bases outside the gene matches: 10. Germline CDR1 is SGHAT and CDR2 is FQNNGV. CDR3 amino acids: CASRTSAIMDNEQFF. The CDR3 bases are TGTGCCAGCAGAACTAGCGCTATCATGGACAATGAGCAGTTCTTC.

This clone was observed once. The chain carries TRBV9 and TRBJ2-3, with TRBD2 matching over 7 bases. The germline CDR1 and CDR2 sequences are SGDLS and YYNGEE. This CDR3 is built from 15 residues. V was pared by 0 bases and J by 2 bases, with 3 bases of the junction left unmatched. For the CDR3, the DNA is TGTGCCAGCAGCGTAGCGGAGCGGGACACAGATACGCAGTATTTT. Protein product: CASSVAERDTDTQYF.

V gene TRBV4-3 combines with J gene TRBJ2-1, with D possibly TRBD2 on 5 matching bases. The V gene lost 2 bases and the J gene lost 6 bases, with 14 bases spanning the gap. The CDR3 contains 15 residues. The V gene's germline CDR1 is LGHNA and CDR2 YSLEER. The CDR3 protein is CASSQTGIALNEQFF. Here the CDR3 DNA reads TGCGCCAGCAGCCAAACCGGGATTGCCCTCAATGAGCAGTTCTTC.

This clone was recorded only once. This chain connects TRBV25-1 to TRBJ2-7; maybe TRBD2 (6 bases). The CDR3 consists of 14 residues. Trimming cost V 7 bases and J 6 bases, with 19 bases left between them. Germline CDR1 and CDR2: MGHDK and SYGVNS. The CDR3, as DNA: TGTGCCAGCACCCCCTCCGGGGGAAAAAGCGAGCAGTACTTC. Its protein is CASTPSGGKSEQYF.

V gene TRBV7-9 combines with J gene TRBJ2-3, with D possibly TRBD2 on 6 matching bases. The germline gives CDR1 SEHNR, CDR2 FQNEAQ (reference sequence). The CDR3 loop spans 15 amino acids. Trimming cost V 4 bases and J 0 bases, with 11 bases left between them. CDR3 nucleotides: TGTGCCAGCAGCTCCCAGGGACTTAGCACAGATACGCAGTATTTT. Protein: CASSSQGLSTDTQYF.

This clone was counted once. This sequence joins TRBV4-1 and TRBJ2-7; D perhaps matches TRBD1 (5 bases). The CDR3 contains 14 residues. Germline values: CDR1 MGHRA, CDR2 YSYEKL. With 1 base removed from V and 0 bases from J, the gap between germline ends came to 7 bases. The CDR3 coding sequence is TGCGCCAGCAGCCAAGGACAGCTCTCCTACGAGCAGTACTTC. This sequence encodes CASSQGQLSYEQYF.

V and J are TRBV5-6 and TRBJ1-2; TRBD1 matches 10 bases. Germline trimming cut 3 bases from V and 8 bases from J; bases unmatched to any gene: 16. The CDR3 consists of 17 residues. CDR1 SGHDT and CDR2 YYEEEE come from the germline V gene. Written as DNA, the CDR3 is TGTGCCAGCAGCTATACAAACGACAGGGGGCAGATGGGGGGCTACACCTTC. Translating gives CASSYTNDRGQMGGYTF.

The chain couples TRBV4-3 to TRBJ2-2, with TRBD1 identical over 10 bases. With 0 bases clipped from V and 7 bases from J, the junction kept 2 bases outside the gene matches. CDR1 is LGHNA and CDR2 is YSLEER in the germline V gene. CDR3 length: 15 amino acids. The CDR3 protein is CASSQETGGIGELFF. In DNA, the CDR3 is TGCGCCAGCAGCCAAGAGACAGGGGGCATCGGGGAGCTGTTTTTT.

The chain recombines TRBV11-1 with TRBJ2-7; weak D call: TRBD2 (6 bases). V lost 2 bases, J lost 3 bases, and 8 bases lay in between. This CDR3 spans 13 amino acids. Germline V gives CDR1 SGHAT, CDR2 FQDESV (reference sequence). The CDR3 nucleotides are TGTGCCAGCAGCTTATTGGGGGGCTACGAGCAGTACTTC. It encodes CASSLLGGYEQYF. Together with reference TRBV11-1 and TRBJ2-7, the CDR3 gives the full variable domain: EAEVAQSPRYKITEKSQAVAFWCDPISGHATLYWYRQILGQGPELLVQFQDESVVDDSQLPKDRFSAERLKGVDSTLKIQPAELGDSAMYLCASSLLGGYEQYFGPGTRLTVT.

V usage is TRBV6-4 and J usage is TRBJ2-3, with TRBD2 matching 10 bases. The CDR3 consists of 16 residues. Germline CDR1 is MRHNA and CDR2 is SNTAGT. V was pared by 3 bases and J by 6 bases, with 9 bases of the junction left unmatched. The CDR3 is CASSETSGRASDTQYF. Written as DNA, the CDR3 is TGTGCCAGCAGTGAGACCAGCGGGAGGGCCTCGGATACGCAGTATTTT.

The CDR3 DNA is TGTGCCAGCAGCCCGAAACGTACAGGGGGAGACGAGCAGTACTTC. Translation gives CASSPKRTGGDEQYF. This sequence joins TRBV6-1 and TRBJ2-7; 8 bases map to TRBD1. Per germline, CDR1 MNHNS and CDR2 SASEGT. This CDR3 comprises 15 residues. After removal of 6 bases from V and 5 bases from J, the junction contained 12 bases not matched to a gene.

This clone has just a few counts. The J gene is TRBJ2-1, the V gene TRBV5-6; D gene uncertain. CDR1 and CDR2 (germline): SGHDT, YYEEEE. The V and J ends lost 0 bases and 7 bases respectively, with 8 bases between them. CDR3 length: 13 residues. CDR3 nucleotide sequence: TGTGCCAGCAGCTTGGCCGACTCTAATGAGCAGTTCTTC. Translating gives CASSLADSNEQFF.

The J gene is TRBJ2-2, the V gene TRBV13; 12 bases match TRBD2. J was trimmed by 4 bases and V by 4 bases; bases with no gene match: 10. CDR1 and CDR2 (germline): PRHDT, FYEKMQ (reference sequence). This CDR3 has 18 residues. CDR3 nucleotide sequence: TGTGCCAGCAGCTCGCGGACTAGCGGGATAGTTGTCACCGGGGAGCTGTTTTTT. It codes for CASSSRTSGIVVTGELFF.

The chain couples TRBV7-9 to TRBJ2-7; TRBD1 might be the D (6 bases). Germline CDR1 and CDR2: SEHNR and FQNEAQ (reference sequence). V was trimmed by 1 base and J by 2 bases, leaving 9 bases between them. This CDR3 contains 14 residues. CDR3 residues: CASSLGGRAYEQYF. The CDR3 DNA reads TGTGCCAGCAGCTTAGGGGGGCGAGCCTACGAGCAGTACTTC.

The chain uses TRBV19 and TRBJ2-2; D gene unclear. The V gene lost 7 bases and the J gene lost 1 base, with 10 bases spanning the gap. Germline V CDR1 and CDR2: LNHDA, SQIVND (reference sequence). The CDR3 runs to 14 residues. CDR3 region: CASNDFGNTGELFF. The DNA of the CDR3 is TGTGCCAGTAACGACTTTGGGAACACCGGGGAGCTGTTTTTT.

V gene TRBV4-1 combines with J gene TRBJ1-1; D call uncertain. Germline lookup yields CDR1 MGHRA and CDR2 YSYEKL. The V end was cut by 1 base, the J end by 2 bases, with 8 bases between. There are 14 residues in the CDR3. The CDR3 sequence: CASSQAGQNTEAFF. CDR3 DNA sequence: TGCGCCAGCAGCCAAGCGGGTCAAAACACTGAAGCTTTCTTT.

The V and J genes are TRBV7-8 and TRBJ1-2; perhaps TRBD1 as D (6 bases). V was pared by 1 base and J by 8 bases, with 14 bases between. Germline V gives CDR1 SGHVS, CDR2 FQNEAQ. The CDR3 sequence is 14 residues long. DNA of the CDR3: TGTGCCAGCAGCTTAGGCGTCAGGGGTAGAGGCTACACCTTC. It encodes CASSLGVRGRGYTF.

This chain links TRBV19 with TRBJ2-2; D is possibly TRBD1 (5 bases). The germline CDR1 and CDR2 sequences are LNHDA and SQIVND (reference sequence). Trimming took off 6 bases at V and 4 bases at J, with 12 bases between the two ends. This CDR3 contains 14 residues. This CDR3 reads CASSPQGGTGELFF. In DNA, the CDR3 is TGTGCCAGTAGCCCTCAGGGTGGCACCGGGGAGCTGTTTTTT.

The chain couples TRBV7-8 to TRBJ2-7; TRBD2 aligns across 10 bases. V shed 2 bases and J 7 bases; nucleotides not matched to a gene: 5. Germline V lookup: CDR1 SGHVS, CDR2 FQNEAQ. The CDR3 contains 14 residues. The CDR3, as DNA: TGTGCCAGCAGCTTATATAGCGGGAGGTTAGAGCAGTACTTC. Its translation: CASSLYSGRLEQYF.